This T cell receptor beta chain was sequenced in a study of T-cell reconstitution after alpha-beta-depleted transplantation in children. As regards this clonotype: Its specificity is unknown.

Overall study results and limits: From newly produced T cells came most of the T-cell counts and diversity one year after transplant. High day-60 TCRbeta diversity in some patients came from surviving recipient T cells and thymic progenitors. Several hundred rapidly expanded clones from non-depleted graft cells reportedly supplied alpha-beta T cells about two months post-transplant.

Using unique molecular identifiers, the investigators prepared the TCRbeta library. TCRdb redid the calling of the PCR reads with MiXCR, one entry per CDR3 protein. The table includes about 980,000 distinct CDR3 sequences, about 29% detected once. Germline trimming cut 4 bases from V and 3 bases from J; bases unmatched to any gene: 7. Germline V lookup: CDR1 SGHRS, CDR2 YFSETQ. CDR3 length equals 14 residues. The chain links TRBV5-1 to TRBJ2-7; 7 nucleotides match TRBD1. The sequence was collected from a boy under two years old who had a stem cell transplant for SCID, so the T cells may come from the graft donor. The sample consisted of PBMCs, mostly from graft donor cells, taken 360 days after TCRalphabeta/CD19-depleted stem cell transplant. The CDR3 region is CASSLGTEFYEQYF. As DNA, the CDR3 is TGCGCCAGCAGCCTCGGGACAGAGTTCTACGAGCAGTACTTC.